Listed below are T cell receptor beta chains from one sample, sequenced in a study of blood T cell repertoires in COVID-19. The method was immunoSEQ multiplex PCR; TCRdb's version includes in-frame clones alone and lacks a portion of them. The table has over 100,000 clones, around four fifths seen once. The specimen sequenced was peripheral blood. The origin of the receptors is a woman aged 55-70 years with acute or convalescent COVID-19. CDR3s include the opening cysteine and the closing phenylalanine or tryptophan. The order of the fields is V gene, J gene, D gene, clone size, CDR3 protein, CDR3 DNA. D genes are given only for firm matches. A row's size may be missing; if present it is once, few, many or a size class.

v_gene: TRBV28; j_gene: TRBJ1-1; d_gene: -; abundance: few; CDR3aa: CASSQRHSEAFF; CDR3nt: TGTGCCAGCAGCCAGAGACACTCTGAAGCTTTCTTT
v_gene: TRBV6-5; j_gene: TRBJ2-7; d_gene: -; abundance: -; CDR3aa: CASRRSSYEQYF; CDR3nt: TGTGCCAGCAGGAGGAGCTCCTACGAGCAGTACTTC
v_gene: TRBV6-2/TRBV6-3; j_gene: TRBJ1-5; d_gene: -; abundance: -; CDR3aa: CASSRPPGSGNQPQHF; CDR3nt: TGTGCCAGCAGTAGGCCCCCAGGGTCGGGCAATCAGCCCCAGCATTTT
v_gene: TRBV2; j_gene: TRBJ2-2; d_gene: TRBD1; abundance: -; CDR3aa: CASGTVNTGELFF; CDR3nt: TGTGCCTCCGGGACAGTGAACACCGGGGAGCTGTTTTTT
v_gene: TRBV5-1; j_gene: TRBJ2-7; d_gene: TRBD1; abundance: -; CDR3aa: CASSLESQGAYEQYF; CDR3nt: TGCGCCAGCAGCTTGGAATCACAGGGGGCATACGAGCAGTACTTC
v_gene: TRBV7-7; j_gene: TRBJ2-5; d_gene: -; abundance: -; CDR3aa: CASSLRGAETQYF; CDR3nt: TGTGCTAGCAGCCTCCGGGGTGCAGAGACCCAGTACTTC
v_gene: TRBV12-3/TRBV12-4; j_gene: TRBJ1-6; d_gene: -; abundance: -; CDR3aa: CASSLPANSPLHF; CDR3nt: TGTGCCAGCAGTCTTCCCGCGAATTCACCCCTCCACTTT
v_gene: TRBV27; j_gene: TRBJ2-3; d_gene: -; abundance: -; CDR3aa: CASSGGQLNTDTQYF; CDR3nt: TGTGCCAGCAGTGGAGGACAGCTAAACACAGATACGCAGTATTTT
v_gene: TRBV7-2; j_gene: TRBJ2-7; d_gene: TRBD2; abundance: -; CDR3aa: CASSGAGGPKYEQYF; CDR3nt: TGTGCCAGCAGCGGAGCGGGAGGGCCAAAATACGAGCAGTACTTC
v_gene: TRBV11-2; j_gene: TRBJ1-4; d_gene: -; abundance: -; CDR3aa: CASSSGTTTNEKLFF; CDR3nt: TGTGCCAGCAGTTCAGGAACAACAACTAATGAAAAACTGTTTTTT
v_gene: TRBV25-1; j_gene: TRBJ1-2; d_gene: TRBD1; abundance: -; CDR3aa: CASMAGGLGRGYTF; CDR3nt: TGTGCCAGCATGGCAGGGGGCCTTGGCCGGGGCTACACCTTC
v_gene: TRBV28; j_gene: TRBJ1-1; d_gene: -; abundance: -; CDR3aa: CASTGGLWTEAFF; CDR3nt: TGTGCCAGCACGGGGGGGCTATGGACTGAAGCTTTCTTT
v_gene: TRBV28; j_gene: TRBJ2-7; d_gene: -; abundance: many; CDR3aa: CATFPTGQFVQYF; CDR3nt: TGTGCCACCTTCCCGACGGGACAATTTGTGCAGTACTTC
v_gene: TRBV6-1; j_gene: TRBJ1-5; d_gene: TRBD1; abundance: few; CDR3aa: CASSDHRQGRNQPQHF; CDR3nt: TGTGCCAGCAGTGATCACCGACAGGGCCGCAATCAGCCCCAGCATTTT
v_gene: TRBV27; j_gene: TRBJ1-6; d_gene: -; abundance: -; CDR3aa: CASSLNPRAGYSPLHF; CDR3nt: TGTGCCAGCAGTTTAAATCCCAGGGCAGGGTACTCACCCCTCCACTTT
v_gene: TRBV28; j_gene: TRBJ1-2; d_gene: -; abundance: -; CDR3aa: CASRGGNYGYTF; CDR3nt: TGTGCCAGCAGGGGAGGTAACTATGGCTACACCTTC
v_gene: TRBV6-6; j_gene: TRBJ1-5; d_gene: TRBD1; abundance: few; CDR3aa: CASSYPGTGNQPQHF; CDR3nt: TGTGCCAGCAGTTACCCCGGGACAGGGAATCAGCCCCAGCATTTT
v_gene: TRBV5-1; j_gene: TRBJ2-5; d_gene: -; abundance: -; CDR3aa: CASSLQGRTAQETQYF; CDR3nt: TGCGCCAGCAGCTTACAGGGCCGGACGGCCCAAGAGACCCAGTACTTC
v_gene: TRBV7-8; j_gene: TRBJ2-1; d_gene: TRBD2; abundance: -; CDR3aa: CASSLLAGEGTEQFF; CDR3nt: TGTGCCAGCAGCCTACTAGCGGGAGAGGGGACTGAGCAGTTCTTC
v_gene: TRBV11-2; j_gene: TRBJ1-6; d_gene: -; abundance: -; CDR3aa: CASSLGTGNSPLHF; CDR3nt: TGTGCCAGCAGCCTCGGGACTGGGAATTCACCCCTCCACTTT
v_gene: TRBV6-4; j_gene: TRBJ2-3; d_gene: TRBD2; abundance: -; CDR3aa: CASKQLASTDTQYF; CDR3nt: TGTGCCAGCAAGCAACTAGCGTCTACAGATACGCAGTATTTT
v_gene: TRBV19; j_gene: TRBJ1-2; d_gene: -; abundance: -; CDR3aa: CASRTAGRDGYTF; CDR3nt: TGTGCCAGTAGGACCGCGGGGAGGGATGGCTACACCTTC
v_gene: TRBV2; j_gene: TRBJ1-5; d_gene: -; abundance: -; CDR3aa: CASSARGGSNQPQHF; CDR3nt: TGTGCCAGCAGTGCTCGGGGGGGAAGCAATCAGCCCCAGCATTTT
v_gene: TRBV3-1/TRBV3-2; j_gene: TRBJ1-1; d_gene: -; abundance: -; CDR3aa: CASSPLMNTEAFF; CDR3nt: TGTGCCAGCAGCCCCCTTATGAACACTGAAGCTTTCTTT
v_gene: TRBV10-1; j_gene: TRBJ2-1; d_gene: TRBD1; abundance: few; CDR3aa: CASGTGGLGAGEGEQFF; CDR3nt: TGCGCCAGCGGGACAGGGGGCCTGGGAGCGGGAGAGGGAGAGCAGTTCTTC
v_gene: TRBV6-7; j_gene: TRBJ2-7; d_gene: -; abundance: -; CDR3aa: CASVRRSREISYEQYF; CDR3nt: TGTGCCAGCGTTAGGCGATCGCGGGAAATTAGCTACGAGCAGTACTTC
v_gene: TRBV7-2; j_gene: TRBJ2-2; d_gene: -; abundance: -; CDR3aa: CASSLIGAGELFF; CDR3nt: TGTGCCAGCAGCTTAATAGGGGCCGGGGAGCTGTTTTTT
v_gene: TRBV24-1; j_gene: TRBJ1-2; d_gene: TRBD1; abundance: many; CDR3aa: CATSPPDRDYGYTF; CDR3nt: TGTGCCACCAGTCCCCCGGACAGGGACTATGGCTACACCTTC
v_gene: TRBV3-1/TRBV3-2; j_gene: TRBJ2-1; d_gene: -; abundance: -; CDR3aa: CASSGLTTSGEQFF; CDR3nt: TGTGCCAGCAGCGGACTTACTACGAGCGGGGAGCAGTTCTTC
v_gene: TRBV5-4; j_gene: TRBJ1-1; d_gene: -; abundance: -; CDR3aa: CASSLVAAPTEAFF; CDR3nt: TGTGCCAGCAGCTTGGTGGCGGCCCCCACTGAAGCTTTCTTT
v_gene: TRBV5-1; j_gene: TRBJ1-1; d_gene: TRBD1; abundance: -; CDR3aa: CASSSGTGNTEAFF; CDR3nt: TGCGCCAGCAGCTCTGGGACAGGGAACACTGAAGCTTTCTTT
v_gene: TRBV7-3; j_gene: TRBJ2-2; d_gene: -; abundance: -; CDR3aa: CASSSYRDHGELFF; CDR3nt: TGTGCCAGCAGCTCCTACAGGGACCACGGGGAGCTGTTTTTT
v_gene: TRBV28; j_gene: TRBJ1-5; d_gene: -; abundance: few; CDR3aa: CASSLTRQPQHF; CDR3nt: TGTGCCAGCAGCCTAACTCGGCAGCCCCAGCATTTT
v_gene: TRBV7-8; j_gene: TRBJ1-2; d_gene: -; abundance: -; CDR3aa: CASSFEGAVGYTF; CDR3nt: TGTGCCAGCAGCTTTGAAGGGGCGGTTGGCTACACCTTC
v_gene: TRBV5-1; j_gene: TRBJ1-1; d_gene: -; abundance: -; CDR3aa: CASSLEPVNTEAFF; CDR3nt: TGCGCCAGCAGCTTGGAACCGGTTAACACTGAAGCTTTCTTT
v_gene: TRBV19; j_gene: TRBJ1-4; d_gene: -; abundance: -; CDR3aa: CASSIPARGGEKLFF; CDR3nt: TGTGCCAGTAGTATACCCGCCAGGGGTGGCGAAAAACTGTTTTTT
v_gene: TRBV9; j_gene: TRBJ2-2; d_gene: -; abundance: -; CDR3aa: CASSTRQVLVDGELFF; CDR3nt: TGTGCCAGCAGCACCAGACAGGTTCTGGTTGACGGGGAGCTGTTTTTT
v_gene: TRBV18; j_gene: TRBJ2-7; d_gene: TRBD1; abundance: -; CDR3aa: CASSPTPGDSHSYEQYF; CDR3nt: TGTGCCAGCTCACCAACCCCCGGGGACAGCCACTCCTACGAGCAGTACTTC
v_gene: TRBV2; j_gene: TRBJ2-1; d_gene: TRBD2; abundance: -; CDR3aa: CASKFSAGVQFF; CDR3nt: TGTGCCAGCAAGTTTTCAGCGGGGGTACAGTTCTTC
v_gene: TRBV5-6; j_gene: TRBJ1-4; d_gene: -; abundance: -; CDR3aa: CASSSEPTNEKLFF; CDR3nt: TGTGCCAGCAGCTCGGAGCCAACTAATGAAAAACTGTTTTTT
v_gene: TRBV5-1; j_gene: TRBJ1-1; d_gene: TRBD1; abundance: -; CDR3aa: CASTRDRGSAEAFF; CDR3nt: TGCGCCAGCACCCGGGACAGGGGTTCGGCTGAAGCTTTCTTT
v_gene: TRBV28; j_gene: TRBJ2-1; d_gene: TRBD2; abundance: few; CDR3aa: CASSLTSGEHNEQFF; CDR3nt: TGTGCCAGCAGTTTGACTAGCGGGGAACACAATGAGCAGTTCTTC
v_gene: TRBV11-2; j_gene: TRBJ2-7; d_gene: TRBD2; abundance: -; CDR3aa: CASSALGNGRTYEQYF; CDR3nt: TGTGCCAGCAGCGCTTTAGGCAACGGGAGGACCTACGAGCAGTACTTC
v_gene: TRBV9; j_gene: TRBJ2-2; d_gene: -; abundance: once; CDR3aa: CASSPQGSGNGELFF; CDR3nt: TGTGCCAGCAGCCCCCAGGGATCCGGTAACGGGGAGCTGTTTTTT
v_gene: TRBV4-1; j_gene: TRBJ2-5; d_gene: TRBD2; abundance: -; CDR3aa: CASSQEGGRIGETQYF; CDR3nt: TGCGCCAGCAGCCAAGAGGGCGGGAGGATTGGGGAGACCCAGTACTTC
v_gene: TRBV30; j_gene: TRBJ1-4; d_gene: -; abundance: -; CDR3aa: CAWSGGYKLFF; CDR3nt: TGTGCCTGGAGTGGGGGCTATAAACTGTTTTTT
v_gene: TRBV5-4; j_gene: TRBJ2-1; d_gene: TRBD2; abundance: -; CDR3aa: CASSITSGIYNEQFF; CDR3nt: TGTGCCAGCAGCATTACTAGCGGGATCTACAATGAGCAGTTCTTC
v_gene: TRBV14; j_gene: TRBJ2-5; d_gene: -; abundance: -; CDR3aa: CASSQAGVGTQYF; CDR3nt: TGTGCCAGCAGCCAAGCAGGTGTCGGGACCCAGTACTTC
v_gene: TRBV7-6; j_gene: TRBJ2-2; d_gene: TRBD1; abundance: -; CDR3aa: CASSLGGQAGELFF; CDR3nt: TGTGCCAGCAGCTTAGGGGGACAGGCCGGGGAGCTGTTTTTT
v_gene: TRBV9; j_gene: TRBJ2-7; d_gene: TRBD2; abundance: -; CDR3aa: CASSPGGGYDEQYF; CDR3nt: TGTGCCAGCAGCCCCGGGGGGGGCTATGACGAGCAGTACTTC
v_gene: TRBV7-6; j_gene: TRBJ1-3; d_gene: -; abundance: -; CDR3aa: CASSLGSSGNTIYF; CDR3nt: TGTGCCAGCAGCTTAGGGAGCTCTGGAAACACCATATATTTT
v_gene: TRBV11-3; j_gene: TRBJ2-1; d_gene: TRBD2; abundance: -; CDR3aa: CASSLGSGGLHNEQFF; CDR3nt: TGTGCCAGCAGCTTAGGTAGCGGGGGACTTCACAATGAGCAGTTCTTC
v_gene: TRBV2; j_gene: TRBJ2-7; d_gene: -; abundance: -; CDR3aa: CASSVGAGAPYEQYF; CDR3nt: TGTGCCAGCAGTGTAGGGGCAGGGGCACCCTACGAGCAGTACTTC
v_gene: TRBV7-6; j_gene: TRBJ2-5; d_gene: -; abundance: -; CDR3aa: CASRLDAGARQETQYF; CDR3nt: TGTGCCAGCAGGTTAGACGCAGGTGCCCGACAAGAGACCCAGTACTTC
v_gene: TRBV18; j_gene: TRBJ1-1; d_gene: -; abundance: -; CDR3aa: CASSPPAGNTEAFF; CDR3nt: TGTGCCAGCTCACCACCGGCAGGTAACACTGAAGCTTTCTTT
v_gene: TRBV19; j_gene: TRBJ2-5; d_gene: TRBD2; abundance: -; CDR3aa: CASSGTSGAETQYF; CDR3nt: TGTGCCTCGTCCGGTACTAGCGGGGCAGAGACCCAGTACTTC